This TCR beta chain originates from a study of blood T cell repertoires in COVID-19. Study background: In each case, the material was cDNA or gDNA derived from T cells, B-cell-depleted T cells, or PBMCs.

Repertoires were generated with immunoSEQ multiplex PCR, while TCRdb's copy carries only in-frame clones and drops some. The data contain 300,000 to 350,000 clones, nearly 90% of them singletons. Study members were between about 18 and 100 years old and lived in about two dozen US regions. Self-reported history from a screening survey and questionnaire set each donor's cohort. Germline CDR1 MNHEY, CDR2 SMNVEV (reference sequence). V lost 7 bases to trimming and J lost 5 bases, with 15 bases between them. The CDR3 consists of 14 residues. The sequencing sample was made of PBMCs or T cells enriched from blood (not recorded which). The TCR comes from a woman younger than 30 with acute COVID-19. The J gene is TRBJ1-5, the V gene TRBV27, with D perhaps TRBD1 (6 bases). CDR3 nucleotide sequence: TGTGCCAGCAAAAACACAGGGTGGGATCAGCCCCAGCATTTT. This codes for CASKNTGWDQPQHF.